This T cell receptor beta chain was recorded in a study of shared clonotypes between healthy human individuals. In the study overall: Donors, aged 18 to 49, were a couple of women and a few men.

Study findings and constraints: It was expected that sequencing depth would affect clonotype sharing among donors. Relative to clonotypes present in all four donors, those not shared had lower generation probabilities.

The assay ran at deep level. Libraries were prepared by immunoSEQ multiplex PCR; TCRdb keeps only in-frame clonotypes and omits some of them. The sample includes roughly 2.4 million clones, around 95% of them seen just once. This clone was seen only once. What it recognizes is unknown. The receptor was isolated from a man between 18 and 29 years old in good health. The material sequenced was naive CD4+ T cells sorted from blood. As for subset: CD45RA+ positively selected.

CDR3 DNA sequence: TGTGCCAGCAGCTTGGATCAGGTGAAAAGCTCCTACGAGCAGTACTTC. It codes for CASSLDQVKSSYEQYF. The chain joins TRBV5-4 to TRBJ2-7; unclear D gene. The CDR3 is 16 residues long. The V end was cut by 0 bases, the J end by 0 bases, with 13 bases between. The germline V gene has CDR1 SGHNT and CDR2 YYREEE (reference sequence).